Included here is one TCR beta chain sequence, with context. The antigen remains unidentified. Between the trimmed V and J ends, which lost 7 bases and 13 bases, there was a span of 25 bases. This CDR3 has 14 residues. Germline V gene data show CDR1 as MRHNA and CDR2 as SNTAGT. The data derive from a study of shared clonotypes between healthy human individuals. Study-wide results and limits: Donor clonotype sharing was expected to depend on sequencing depth. Larger richness was generally estimated for naive than memory subsets.

TCRdb's table, derived via immunoSEQ multiplex PCR, lists solely in-frame clones and lacks some. This sample has 2,500,000 or so clones, with over 85% found just once. Recent vaccinations or acute infections were absent in the healthy HIV-negative adult donors. CD4+ cells underwent separation, giving CD45RA+ naive and CD45RA-negative memory subsets. Material: naive CD4+ T cells sorted from blood. Subset described: CD45RA+ positively selected. V usage is TRBV6-4 and J usage is TRBJ1-2, with D maybe TRBD1 (5 bases). The TCR comes from a young man in good health. CDR3 in amino acids: CASTKLPSTGVVTF. CDR3 nucleotides: TGTGCCAGCACCAAACTCCCTTCGACGGGGGTAGTCACCTTC.